This is a list of T cell receptor beta chains from one sample in a study of post-analysis software for immune sequencing data. TCRdb processed the PCR reads anew with MiXCR; each CDR3 protein has one entry. The sample lists 250,000 to 300,000 distinct CDR3 sequences, around 34% occurring once. The sample was blood. These receptors came from a girl aged 5 to 17 with multiple sclerosis. The CDR3 runs from the conserved cysteine through the conserved F or W. Fields, in order: D gene, J gene, clone size, V gene, CDR3 DNA, CDR3 protein. A D gene is named only where the DNA matches it firmly. A row's size may be missing; if present it is once, few, many or a size class.

NA,TRBJ1-5,few,TRBV2,TGTGCCAGCAGTGGCGGGAGGGGTGATCAGCCCCAGCATTTT,CASSGGRGDQPQHF
NA,TRBJ2-4,few,TRBV3-1,TGTGCCAGCAGCCATACCGGACAGCTAGCCAAAAACATTCAGTACTTC,CASSHTGQLAKNIQYF
NA,TRBJ2-3,many,TRBV10-3,TGTGCCATCAGCTCGGCCGCGGATACGCAGTATTTT,CAISSAADTQYF
NA,TRBJ1-2,many,TRBV7-8,TGTGCCAGCAGCGCAGGGGCAGGGTACGGCTACACCTTC,CASSAGAGYGYTF
TRBD1,TRBJ1-4,few,TRBV20-1,TGCAGTGCTGCCGGGACAGGGGCAACTAATGAAAAACTGTTTTTT,CSAAGTGATNEKLFF
TRBD2,TRBJ2-1,NA,TRBV20-1,TGCAGTGCTAGAGATGTCCTAGCGGATTACAATGAGCAGTTCTTC,CSARDVLADYNEQFF
NA,TRBJ2-4,NA,TRBV5-1,TGCGCCAGCAGCTTGGCAGGGCTGAGTAATAGCCAAAACATTCAGTACTTC,CASSLAGLSNSQNIQYF
TRBD1,TRBJ2-1,NA,TRBV24-1,TGTGCCACCACCGGACAGGGCGGCAATGAGCAGTTCTTC,CATTGQGGNEQFF
TRBD1,TRBJ1-6,once,TRBV9,TGTGCCAGCAGCGCGCAGGGGGGGAATTCACCCCTCCACTTT,CASSAQGGNSPLHF
NA,TRBJ2-3,many,TRBV20-1,TGCAGTGCTGCGCGAGATATAAGCGCCTCGGATACGCAGTATTTT,CSAARDISASDTQYF
NA,TRBJ1-4,many,TRBV18,TGTGCCAGCTCATCCCGCAGGGAGGATGAAAAACTGTTTTTT,CASSSRREDEKLFF
NA,TRBJ2-5,NA,TRBV12-3/TRBV12-4,TGTGCCAGCAGTTTAACTGGAGGGCCGCGAGAGCAGTACTTC,CASSLTGGPREQYF
TRBD1,TRBJ2-5,NA,TRBV5-1,TGCGCCAGCAGCGTGGGACAGGGTAATGTCGAGACCCAGTACTTC,CASSVGQGNVETQYF
NA,TRBJ1-1,few,TRBV29-1,TGCAGCGTTGTAAAGGGAGACACTGAAGCTTTCTTT,CSVVKGDTEAFF
NA,TRBJ2-3,many,TRBV7-2,TGTGCCAGCAGCTCACCGGGACTTAGCCCCTCAGATACGCAGTATTTT,CASSSPGLSPSDTQYF
NA,TRBJ1-2,NA,TRBV10-3,TGTGCCATCAGGCCCTCTACAGGGTCCTATGGCTACACCTTC,CAIRPSTGSYGYTF
TRBD1,TRBJ2-1,NA,TRBV27,TGTGCCAGCAGTTTCGAGACAGGGGGCAATGAGCAGTTCTTC,CASSFETGGNEQFF
TRBD2,TRBJ2-1,many,TRBV10-3,TGTGCCGCCAGCCAGGACGCTAGCGGGAGGCCGCTAAGCTCCTACAATGAGCAGTTCTTC,CAASQDASGRPLSSYNEQFF
TRBD2,TRBJ2-7,many,TRBV28,TGTGCCAGCAGTTTAGCCGGGACTAGCGGTTACGAGCAGTACTTC,CASSLAGTSGYEQYF
TRBD2,TRBJ2-3,few,TRBV5-5,TGTGCCAGCAACTTGAGCCCTAGCGGGAATACAGATACGCAGTATTTT,CASNLSPSGNTDTQYF
NA,TRBJ1-1,few,TRBV29-1,TGCAGCGCTAAAAACACTGAGGCTTTCTTT,CSAKNTEAFF
TRBD1,TRBJ2-7,few,TRBV5-1,TGCGCCGGCAGCTTGACAACAGGGGTATCCTACGAGCAGTACTTC,CAGSLTTGVSYEQYF
TRBD2,TRBJ2-3,few,TRBV4-2,TGTGCCAGCAGCCAAAAGGGACTAGCGGTAGTTACGCAGTATTTT,CASSQKGLAVVTQYF
TRBD1,TRBJ1-2,few,TRBV5-1,TGCGCCAGCAGCTTGTCACCAGGGGGCTATGGCTACACCTTC,CASSLSPGGYGYTF
TRBD2,TRBJ2-1,NA,TRBV30,TGTGCCTGGAGGACACTAGCGGGAACGAGAATTAATGAGCAGTTCTTC,CAWRTLAGTRINEQFF
TRBD2,TRBJ2-2,NA,TRBV9,TGTGCCAGCAGCGTAGCAGGACTAGCGCCTTTCGCGAACACCGGGGAGCTGTTTTTT,CASSVAGLAPFANTGELFF
TRBD1,TRBJ1-5,NA,TRBV20-1,TGCAGTGCTAGAGTGGGACAGGGCCAATCACAGCCCCAGCATTTT,CSARVGQGQSQPQHF
NA,TRBJ2-7,NA,TRBV20-1,TGCAGTGCGGATAAGTCGGGGGAGACCCTCACTCCGTACGAGCAGTACTTC,CSADKSGETLTPYEQYF
NA,TRBJ2-3,NA,TRBV12-3/TRBV12-4,TGTGCCAGCAGTTTTATGGCGGCTCGGACAGATACGCAGTATTTT,CASSFMAARTDTQYF
NA,TRBJ2-7,NA,TRBV5-1,TGCGCCAGCAGCTTGACCCACGAAAGCTCCTACGAGCAGTACTTC,CASSLTHESSYEQYF
NA,TRBJ2-5,many,TRBV20-1,TGCAGTGCTAGCGTCTCAGGGGAAGGTGTGGAGACCCAGTACTTC,CSASVSGEGVETQYF
TRBD1,TRBJ2-3,NA,TRBV29-1,TGCAGCACCTCGACAGGGGTTAGCACAGATACGCAGTATTTT,CSTSTGVSTDTQYF
NA,TRBJ2-3,few,TRBV20-1,TGCAGTGCCCAAGAGGAGGATCTGAACACAGATACGCAGTATTTT,CSAQEEDLNTDTQYF
NA,TRBJ1-3,NA,TRBV6-1,TGTGCCAGCAGTGAAAGGGGAAGGGGAAACACCATATATTTT,CASSERGRGNTIYF
TRBD2,TRBJ2-3,NA,TRBV25-1,TGTGCCGGCAGTGAATCTCTCGGGGGGGCTGATACGCAGTATTTT,CAGSESLGGADTQYF
NA,TRBJ2-7,NA,TRBV5-1,TGCGCCAGCAGCTTGAAAACAGTGAGGAGCTCCTACGAGCAGTACTTC,CASSLKTVRSSYEQYF
NA,TRBJ2-1,many,TRBV5-1,TGCGCCAGCAGCACGGGACGGCTCATAGGGTCCTACAATGAGCAGTTCTTC,CASSTGRLIGSYNEQFF
NA,TRBJ2-5,many,TRBV24-1,TGTGCCACCAGTGATCGTACTAGAGAAGAGACCCAGTACTTC,CATSDRTREETQYF
TRBD2,TRBJ2-1,many,TRBV18,TGTGCCAGCTCACCAGGACTAGCGGGGCAAAATGAGCAGTTCTTC,CASSPGLAGQNEQFF
NA,TRBJ2-1,many,TRBV18,TGTGCCAGCTCACCACTAGCCAGCTCCTACAATGAGCAGTTCTTC,CASSPLASSYNEQFF
NA,TRBJ1-1,few,TRBV28,TGTGCCAGCAGTTTATCATCCAGGCGGCAAGCTTTCTTT,CASSLSSRRQAFF
TRBD1,TRBJ2-1,few,TRBV5-1,TGCGCCAGCAGCTACGGGACAGTCGGCGGAGGTGGGGAAGAGCAGTTCTTC,CASSYGTVGGGGEEQFF
NA,TRBJ1-1,many,TRBV6-6,TGTGCCAGCAGTAGAGTCTCCGGAACGGAGAACACTGAAGCTTTCTTT,CASSRVSGTENTEAFF
NA,TRBJ2-2,NA,TRBV20-1,TGCAGTGCTAGAGATCGGGCCCGCACCGGGGAGCTGTTTTTT,CSARDRARTGELFF
NA,TRBJ2-1,once,TRBV20-1,TGCAGTGCTAGAACCCCTCGGAGGGAGGCCCAGTCCAATGAGCAGTTCTTC,CSARTPRREAQSNEQFF
NA,TRBJ1-1,NA,TRBV29-1,TGCAGCGTTGATAGAAACACTGAAGCTTTCTTT,CSVDRNTEAFF
TRBD1,TRBJ2-2,NA,TRBV12-3/TRBV12-4,TGTGCCAGCAGTCCTAACCGGGACAGGGCGGCCGGGGAGCTGTTTTTT,CASSPNRDRAAGELFF
TRBD1,TRBJ1-1,few,TRBV5-1,TGCGCCAGCAGCTTCGTGACAGGGGTAAACACTGAAGCTTTCTTT,CASSFVTGVNTEAFF
NA,TRBJ1-2,many,TRBV29-1,TGCAGCGTTGTCCGGGGCGAATATGGCTACACCTTC,CSVVRGEYGYTF
NA,TRBJ2-3,many,TRBV5-1,TGCGCCAGCAGCTTCGGGGTGGCGGATACGCAGTATTTT,CASSFGVADTQYF
NA,TRBJ2-1,few,TRBV20-1,TGCAGTGCTGAGGAGGAGGCAGGCTGCAATGAGCAGTTCTTC,CSAEEEAGCNEQFF
NA,TRBJ2-5,NA,TRBV3-1,TGTGCCAGCAGCCGAGATCCGTGGGAGACCCAGTACTTC,CASSRDPWETQYF
NA,TRBJ1-1,NA,TRBV18,TGTGCCAGCTCAATAGACCGAGGGGGAATGAACACTGAAGCTTTCTTT,CASSIDRGGMNTEAFF
NA,TRBJ2-3,many,TRBV6-5,TGTGCCAGCAGACAGAGTAGCGGTAAGGGGCAGTATTTT,CASRQSSGKGQYF
NA,TRBJ2-5,many,TRBV5-1,TGCGCCAGCAGCGCACCGGGCCCCCAAGAGACCCAGTACTTC,CASSAPGPQETQYF
NA,TRBJ2-7,many,TRBV5-1,TGCGCCAGCAGATCAGGGGTTAGCTCCTACGAGCAGTACTTC,CASRSGVSSYEQYF
NA,TRBJ1-5,few,TRBV2,TGTGCCAGCAGCGAGGCCCCAGGGTATCAGCCCCAGCATTTT,CASSEAPGYQPQHF
TRBD1,TRBJ2-3,NA,TRBV7-2,TGTGCCAGCAGCCTCCGGACAGGGAAGGCAGATACGCAGTATTTT,CASSLRTGKADTQYF
TRBD2,TRBJ2-1,many,TRBV12-3/TRBV12-4,TGTGCCAGCAGCAACCGTGGCGGGAGAAGGGGTGAGCAGTTCTTC,CASSNRGGRRGEQFF